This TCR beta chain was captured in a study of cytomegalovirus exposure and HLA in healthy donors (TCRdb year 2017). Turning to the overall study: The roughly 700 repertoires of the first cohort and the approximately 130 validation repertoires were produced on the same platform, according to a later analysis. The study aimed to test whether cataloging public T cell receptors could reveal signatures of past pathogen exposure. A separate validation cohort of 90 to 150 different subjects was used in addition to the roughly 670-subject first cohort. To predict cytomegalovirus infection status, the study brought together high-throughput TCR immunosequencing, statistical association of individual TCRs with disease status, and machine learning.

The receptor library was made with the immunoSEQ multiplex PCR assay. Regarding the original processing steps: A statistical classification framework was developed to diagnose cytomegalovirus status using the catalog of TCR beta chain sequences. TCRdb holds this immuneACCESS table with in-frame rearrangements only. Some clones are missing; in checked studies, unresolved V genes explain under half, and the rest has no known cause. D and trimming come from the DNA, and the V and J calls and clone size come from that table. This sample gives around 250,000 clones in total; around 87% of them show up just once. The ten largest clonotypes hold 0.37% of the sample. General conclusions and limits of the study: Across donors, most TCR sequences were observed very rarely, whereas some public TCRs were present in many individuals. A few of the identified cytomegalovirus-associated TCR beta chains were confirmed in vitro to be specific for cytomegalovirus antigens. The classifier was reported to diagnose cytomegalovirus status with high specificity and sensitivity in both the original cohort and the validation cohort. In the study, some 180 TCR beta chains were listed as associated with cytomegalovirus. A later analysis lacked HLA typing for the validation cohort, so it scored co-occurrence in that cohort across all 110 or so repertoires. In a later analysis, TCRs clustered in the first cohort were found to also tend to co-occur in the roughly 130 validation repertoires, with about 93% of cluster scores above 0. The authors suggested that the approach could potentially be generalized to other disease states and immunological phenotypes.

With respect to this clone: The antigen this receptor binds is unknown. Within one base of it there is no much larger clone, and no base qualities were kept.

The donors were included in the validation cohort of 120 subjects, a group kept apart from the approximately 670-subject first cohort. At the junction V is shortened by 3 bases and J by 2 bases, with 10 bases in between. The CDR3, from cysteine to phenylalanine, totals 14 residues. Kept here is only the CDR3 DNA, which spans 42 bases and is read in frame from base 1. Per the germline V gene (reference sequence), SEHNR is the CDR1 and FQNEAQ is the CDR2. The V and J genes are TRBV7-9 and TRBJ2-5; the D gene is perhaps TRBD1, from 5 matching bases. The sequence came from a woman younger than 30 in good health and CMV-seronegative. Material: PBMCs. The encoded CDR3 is CASSFRETQETQYF. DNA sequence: TGTGCCAGCAGCTTCAGGGAAACTCAAGAGACCCAGTACTTC.